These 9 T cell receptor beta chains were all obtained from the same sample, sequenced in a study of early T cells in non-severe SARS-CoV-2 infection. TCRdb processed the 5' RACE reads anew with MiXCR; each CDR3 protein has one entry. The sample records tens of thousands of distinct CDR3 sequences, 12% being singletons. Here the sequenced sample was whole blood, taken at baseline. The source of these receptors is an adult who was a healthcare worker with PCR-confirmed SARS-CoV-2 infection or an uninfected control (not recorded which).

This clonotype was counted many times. The CDR3 protein is CASSLRGGPTYEQYF. The CDR3 region has the DNA TGTGCCAGCAGCTTAAGAGGGGGGCCTACCTACGAGCAGTACTTC. The chain joins TRBV7-3 to TRBJ2-7; the D gene could be TRBD1 or TRBD2 (6 bases each). CDR1 is SGHTA and CDR2 is FQGTGA in the germline V gene. The CDR3 is made up of 15 amino acids. V lost 1 base and J 2 bases, leaving 12 bases between the germline ends.

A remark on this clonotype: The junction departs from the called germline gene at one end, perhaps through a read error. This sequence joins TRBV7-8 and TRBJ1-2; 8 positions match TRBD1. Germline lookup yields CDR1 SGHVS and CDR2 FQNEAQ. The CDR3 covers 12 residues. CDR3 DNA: TGTGCCAGCAGCTTAGTAGGGGGACAGGTCCGCTTC. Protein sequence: CASSLVGGQVRF.

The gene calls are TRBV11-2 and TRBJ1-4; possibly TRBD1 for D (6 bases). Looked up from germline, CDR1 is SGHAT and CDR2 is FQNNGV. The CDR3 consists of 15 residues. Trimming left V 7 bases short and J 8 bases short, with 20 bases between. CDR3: CASTPSKGQQEKLFF. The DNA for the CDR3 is TGTGCCAGCACCCCCTCAAAAGGACAGCAAGAAAAACTGTTTTTT.

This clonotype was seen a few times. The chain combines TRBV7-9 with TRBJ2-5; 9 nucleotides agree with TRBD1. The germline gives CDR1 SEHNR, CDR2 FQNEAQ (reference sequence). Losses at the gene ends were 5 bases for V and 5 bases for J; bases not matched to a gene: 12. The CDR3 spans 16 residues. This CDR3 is CASSASGTGSGETQYF. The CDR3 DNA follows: TGTGCCAGCAGCGCCTCCGGGACAGGGTCCGGGGAGACCCAGTACTTC.

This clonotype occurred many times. The CDR3 nucleotides read TGTGCCAGCAGCCCACGGACAGGCCCGAACACCGGGGAGCTGTTTTTT. Amino acids: CASSPRTGPNTGELFF. This chain links TRBV11-2 with TRBJ2-2; the match to TRBD1 covers 7 bases. Germline loops: CDR1 SGHAT, CDR2 FQNNGV. With V trimmed by 5 bases and J by 0 bases, 6 bases remained unmatched. The CDR3 has 16 amino acids. The full variable domain, its missing parts supplied by reference TRBV11-2 and TRBJ2-2, is EAGVAQSPRYKIIEKRQSVAFWCNPISGHATLYWYQQILGQGPKLLIQFQNNGVVDDSQLPKDRFSAERLKGVDSTLKIQPAKLEDSAVYLCASSPRTGPNTGELFFGEGSRLTVL.

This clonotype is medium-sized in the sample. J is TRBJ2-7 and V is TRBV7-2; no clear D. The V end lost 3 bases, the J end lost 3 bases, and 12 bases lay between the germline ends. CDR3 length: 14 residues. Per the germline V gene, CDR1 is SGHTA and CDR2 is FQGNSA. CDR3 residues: CASSFLGIRYEQYF. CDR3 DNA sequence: TGTGCCAGCAGCTTTTTAGGGATCCGCTACGAGCAGTACTTC.

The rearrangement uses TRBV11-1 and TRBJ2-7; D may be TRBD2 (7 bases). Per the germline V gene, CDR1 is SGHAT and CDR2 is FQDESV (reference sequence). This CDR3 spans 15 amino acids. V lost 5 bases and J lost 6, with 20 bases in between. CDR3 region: CASSGPRGAAGEQYF. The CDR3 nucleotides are TGTGCCAGCAGCGGACCTCGGGGGGCGGCTGGCGAGCAGTACTTC.

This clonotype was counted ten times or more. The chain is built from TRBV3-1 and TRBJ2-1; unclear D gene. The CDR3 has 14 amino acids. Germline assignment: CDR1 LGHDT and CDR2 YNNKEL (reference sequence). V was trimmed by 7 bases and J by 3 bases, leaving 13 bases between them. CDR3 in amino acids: CASTSGFNYNEQFF. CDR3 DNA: TGTGCCAGCACCTCTGGTTTCAACTACAATGAGCAGTTCTTC.

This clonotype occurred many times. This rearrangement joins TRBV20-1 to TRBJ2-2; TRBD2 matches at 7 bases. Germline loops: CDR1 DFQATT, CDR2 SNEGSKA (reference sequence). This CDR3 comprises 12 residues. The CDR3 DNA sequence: TGCAGAGCGGGCCGGGGGGCCGGGGAGCTGTTTTTT. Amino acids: CRAGRGAGELFF.